Described below is a single TCR beta chain sequence and its context. These data are taken from a study of blood T cell repertoires in COVID-19. Study background: Italy, Spain and the United States were the sources of the convalescent and acute COVID-19 samples. T cells, B-cell-depleted T cells, or PBMCs provided the cDNA or gDNA that served as material.

Authors' analysis steps: Estimation of nucleated cell counts was performed using reference gene primer amplification. Sequenced by immunoSEQ multiplex PCR; TCRdb stores in-frame clones only, minus some. V and J calls and clone size are given by that table; D and trimming were obtained from the DNA. The profile shows under 300,000 clones, 82% of them singletons. This receptor was obtained from a woman aged 60-75 years with active or convalescent COVID-19. The sample taken for sequencing was peripheral blood.

This chain's CDR3 is CASGEGYEQYF. CDR3 coding DNA: TGTGCTAGTGGGGAGGGTTACGAGCAGTACTTC. The rearrangement joins TRBV12-5 to TRBJ2-7; maybe TRBD2 (6 bases). The CDR3 covers 11 residues. V lost 6 bases to trimming and J lost 4 bases, with 7 bases between them. CDR1 and CDR2 (germline): LGHNT, FRNRAP.